This TCR beta chain appears in the sequencing data of a study of OX40 agonist ivuxolimab in advanced cancers. Overall study context: Averaging about 60 years in age, with a range of about 20 to 90, the cohort was approximately 84% male. Findings of the study overall: CD4+ and CD8+ blood T cells expanded clonally by week 6 at 0.1 to 3.0 mg/kg. CD8+ T cells were the subset that, on average, had more expanded clones than CD4+. Antigen specificity of clonally expanded peripheral T cells was not established.

In the case of this clone: The antigen remains undetermined.

The method was immunoSEQ multiplex PCR; TCRdb's version includes in-frame clones alone and lacks a portion of them. Of 70,000 to 95,000 clones in the sample, around 88% were seen once. The CDR3 has 13 amino acids. The V and J ends lost 4 bases and 5 bases, in that order; junction bases with no gene match: 0. Germline V gene lookup returns CDR1 SGHTA and CDR2 FQGTGA. V is TRBV7-3 and J is TRBJ2-1, with 9 positions matching TRBD1. This TCR was recovered from an adult with an advanced solid tumor such as melanoma, head and neck, liver or kidney cancer. Specimen: CD4+ or CD8+ T cells sorted from blood, collected in a trial of the OX40 agonist ivuxolimab. The DNA of the CDR3 is TGTGCCAGCAGCTGGACAGGGGACAATGAGCAGTTCTTC. This sequence encodes CASSWTGDNEQFF.